Listed below are T cell receptor beta chains from one sample, sequenced in a study of blood T cell repertoires in COVID-19. The repertoire was sequenced with immunoSEQ multiplex PCR; TCRdb's copy has only in-frame clones and lacks some. This table holds fewer than 300,000 clones, roughly 92% found once. Input material: peripheral blood. The receptors derive from a woman in her 30s with COVID-19, enrolled during active disease. Each CDR3 is given with its conserved first and last residue. The order of the fields is D gene, clone size, J gene, V gene, CDR3 DNA, CDR3 protein. The D gene is left open where the match is weak. The size of a clone is reported for some rows only, either as once, few or many, or as a class for expanded clones.

>TRBD1|-|TRBJ2-7|TRBV6-6
TGTGCCAGCAGTTACTTACCGGGACAGGGTCCCTACGAGCAGTACTTC
CASSYLPGQGPYEQYF
>TRBD2|-|TRBJ2-7|TRBV6-5
TGTGCCAGCACGCGGGGGGGATACGAGCAGTACTTC
CASTRGGYEQYF
>-|-|TRBJ1-2|TRBV2
TGTGCCAGCAGTGAAGCAACAGGGACCGTCTATGGCTACACCTTC
CASSEATGTVYGYTF
>-|-|TRBJ2-2|TRBV29-1
TGCAGCATAGCTTGGGTTACCGGGGAGCTGTTTTTT
CSIAWVTGELFF
>TRBD2|once|TRBJ2-2|TRBV3-1/TRBV3-2
TGTGCCAGCAGCCAAGCTCTAACTAGCGCGAGTACCGGGGAGCTGTTTTTT
CASSQALTSASTGELFF
>TRBD1|once|TRBJ2-2|TRBV24-1
TGTGCCACCAGTGTCGGGACAGGGTTTACCGGGGAGCTGTTTTTT
CATSVGTGFTGELFF
>-|-|TRBJ1-6|TRBV5-5
TGTGCCAGCAGCTCCCCGGAGGACAGTTCTAATTCACCCCTCCACTTT
CASSSPEDSSNSPLHF
>TRBD1|-|TRBJ2-7|TRBV7-9
TGTGCCAGCAGCTGGGACAGGGAGAGCTCCTACGAGCAGTACTTC
CASSWDRESSYEQYF
>TRBD1|-|TRBJ2-7|TRBV28
TGTGCCAGCAGACAGGGGGGTGATAACGAGCAGTACTTC
CASRQGGDNEQYF
>-|-|TRBJ1-4|TRBV11-2
TGTGCCAGCAGCTTAGAATATCAGGGTGGTGAGGAAAAACTGTTTTTT
CASSLEYQGGEEKLFF
>-|-|TRBJ2-3|TRBV18
TGTGCCAGCTCACCACCTATCAGGGATACGCAGTATTTT
CASSPPIRDTQYF
>-|-|TRBJ1-4|TRBV2
TGTGCCAGCAGGCGACAGGTTTTGGAAAGGAAACTGTTTTTT
CASRRQVLERKLFF
>TRBD1|-|TRBJ1-1|TRBV3-1/TRBV3-2
TGTGCCAGCAGCCCGCCGAGGACAGGGGCCGAGTTAGCTTTCTTT
CASSPPRTGAELAFF
>TRBD1|-|TRBJ2-6|TRBV15
TGTGCCACCAGCAGACTGGACAGGGGGCTGTTTATCGCTGGGGCCAACGTCCTGACTTTC
CATSRLDRGLFIAGANVLTF
>-|-|TRBJ1-1|TRBV7-9
TGTGCCAGCAGCTTCCTGACAGTTATGAACACTGAAGCTTTCTTT
CASSFLTVMNTEAFF
>-|-|TRBJ2-2|TRBV28
TGTGCCAGCAGTTTAGGGCACAACACCGGGGAGCTGTTTTTT
CASSLGHNTGELFF
>-|-|TRBJ1-1|TRBV27
TGTGCCAGCAGGAGTACAGGGTTCGACACTGAAGCTTTCTTT
CASRSTGFDTEAFF
>-|-|TRBJ2-3|TRBV18
TGTGCCAGCGCACTAAACAGCTACACTAGCACAGATACGCAGTATTTT
CASALNSYTSTDTQYF
>TRBD2|-|TRBJ2-7|TRBV27
TGTGCCAGCAGTTTGCGGGGGGACGGGTACGAGCAGTACTTC
CASSLRGDGYEQYF
>-|-|TRBJ1-2|TRBV3-1/TRBV3-2
TGTGCCAGCAGCCAAGTAATTGGCGGTCGCGGTGTCGGCTACACCTTC
CASSQVIGGRGVGYTF
>TRBD1|-|TRBJ1-2|TRBV5-4
TGTGCCAGCAGCCCGACAGGGTCCACTGTATTTGGCTACACCTTC
CASSPTGSTVFGYTF
>TRBD2|-|TRBJ2-2|TRBV28
TGTGCCAGCAGTTTCCCCCCTAGCGGGAGATGGGCCGGGGAGCTGTTTTTT
CASSFPPSGRWAGELFF
>TRBD1|-|TRBJ2-1|TRBV19
TGTGCCAGTAGTACGGGACAGAAGTACAATGAGCAGTTCTTC
CASSTGQKYNEQFF
>TRBD2|-|TRBJ2-2|TRBV19
TGTGCCAGTAGAGGAGCGGGAGTGCGCACCGGGGAGCTGTTTTTT
CASRGAGVRTGELFF
>-|-|TRBJ2-5|TRBV5-1
TGCGCCAGCAGCTCACGGAGCGGTCAAGAGACCCAGTACTTC
CASSSRSGQETQYF
>-|-|TRBJ2-6|TRBV7-2
TGTGCCAGCAGCTCGACCAGGGTGGCCAACGTCCTGACTTTC
CASSSTRVANVLTF
>-|-|TRBJ2-6|TRBV3-1/TRBV3-2
TGTGCCAGCAGCCCGGGTGGGCAGGGACTTTATGGGGCCAACGTCCTGACTTTC
CASSPGGQGLYGANVLTF
>TRBD1|-|TRBJ1-4|TRBV10-1
TGCGCCACACAGGGGGCAACTAATGAAAAACTGTTTTTT
CATQGATNEKLFF
>TRBD2|-|TRBJ2-3|TRBV28
TGTGCCAGCAGCCCTACCGGGACTAGCGGGAGAGATACGCAGTATTTT
CASSPTGTSGRDTQYF
>TRBD2|-|TRBJ2-1|TRBV25-1
TGTGCCAGCAGTTTCGGGGGGGGTGGTAGGAACAATGAGCAGTTCTTC
CASSFGGGGRNNEQFF
>-|-|TRBJ1-2|TRBV5-4
TGTGCCAGCAGCTCATACAGGGAAACTTTGTCGGATGGCTACACCTTC
CASSSYRETLSDGYTF
>-|-|TRBJ1-2|TRBV12-3/TRBV12-4
TGTGCCAGCAGTTGGGGAGACATTTCGCGCTACACCTTC
CASSWGDISRYTF
>-|once|TRBJ2-2|TRBV11-2
TGTGCCAGCAGCTTAGCGGGAGCACACGGGGAGCTGTTTTTT
CASSLAGAHGELFF
>TRBD2|-|TRBJ2-4|TRBV25-1
TGTGCCAGCAGTGAATGGGGAGGGGAGGGTCAGAACATTCAGTACTTC
CASSEWGGEGQNIQYF
>TRBD1|-|TRBJ1-5|TRBV28
TGTGCCAGCAGTTCGGGACAGGGGGGATGGCCCCAGCATTTT
CASSSGQGGWPQHF
>-|-|TRBJ2-7|TRBV2
TGTGCCAGCAGTCTGGAGTCCTACGAGCAGTACTTC
CASSLESYEQYF
>-|-|TRBJ2-7|TRBV18
TGTGCCAGCTCACCGCAACAAACAGAGCAGTACTTC
CASSPQQTEQYF
>-|-|TRBJ1-6|TRBV7-6
TGTGCCAGCAGCCTACAGGGCTCCTATAATTCACCCCTCCACTTT
CASSLQGSYNSPLHF
>-|-|TRBJ1-1|TRBV2
TGTGCCAGCAGTTCCCGTCGGGACACTGAAGCTTTCTTT
CASSSRRDTEAFF
>-|-|TRBJ1-2|TRBV28
TGTGCCACCCTAGCTCCAGGGGACCCTGTTGGCTACACCTTC
CATLAPGDPVGYTF
>TRBD2|-|TRBJ2-7|TRBV7-6
TGTGCCAGCAGCTTGACGAGCGGGAACTCCTACGAGCAGTACTTC
CASSLTSGNSYEQYF
>TRBD1|-|TRBJ1-2|TRBV5-1
TGCGCCAGCAGCGCCCCCGGGACAGGGAAGATAGTTCGAGGCTACACCTTC
CASSAPGTGKIVRGYTF
>-|-|TRBJ1-4|TRBV2
TGTGCCAGCAGTGATGGGCAGGGTCAAGAAAAACTGTTTTTT
CASSDGQGQEKLFF
>-|-|TRBJ1-1|TRBV30
TGTGCCTGGAGTGTAATGAGCGGGAGTAACACTAAAGGGGATGAAGCTTTCTTT
CAWSVMSGSNTKGDEAFF
>TRBD1|-|TRBJ1-1|TRBV5-1
TGCGCCAGCAGCTCCGAATACGGACAGGGGGTGTCTGAAGCTTTCTTT
CASSSEYGQGVSEAFF
>-|-|TRBJ2-3|TRBV6-4
TGTGCCAGCAGTGTGGCATCAACAGATACGCAGTATTTT
CASSVASTDTQYF
>-|-|TRBJ2-5|TRBV3-1/TRBV3-2
TGTGCCAGCAGCCAAGCCGGACAGAGGGAAGAGACCCAGTACTTC
CASSQAGQREETQYF
>-|-|TRBJ2-7|TRBV9
TGTGCCAGCACCCCTCTGGAAGGGAGAGACCTCGAGCAGTACTTC
CASTPLEGRDLEQYF
>TRBD2|-|TRBJ2-1|TRBV12-5
TGTGCTAGTGGTTTGGTACCTAAAGAAGCGGGAGTTCACCTCCACTCCTACAATGAGCAGTTCTTC
CASGLVPKEAGVHLHSYNEQFF
>TRBD2|-|TRBJ2-2|TRBV6-5
TGTGCCAGCAGGCGACTAGCGGAGAACACCGGGGAGCTGTTTTTT
CASRRLAENTGELFF
>TRBD1|-|TRBJ1-2|TRBV18
TGTGCCAGCTCACCACCGGTACCGGGACAGGGGGCCTATGGCTACACCTTC
CASSPPVPGQGAYGYTF
>-|-|TRBJ1-6|TRBV27
TGTGCCAGCAGTCCTTACGAGTCCCCTAATTCACCCCTCCACTTT
CASSPYESPNSPLHF
>TRBD2|-|TRBJ2-1|TRBV5-1
TGCGCCAGCAGCCTCAATAGCGGGAGGGCCTACGAGCAGTTCTTC
CASSLNSGRAYEQFF
>-|once|TRBJ1-1|TRBV5-6
TGTGCCAGCAGCTCAACGAGCGCTGAAGCTTTCTTT
CASSSTSAEAFF
>TRBD1|-|TRBJ1-1|TRBV6-6
TGTGCCAGCAGTTACTCGACGACAGGGGGCGGCACTGAAGCTTTCTTT
CASSYSTTGGGTEAFF
>-|once|TRBJ1-3|TRBV29-1
TGCAGCGTTGCCGGTTCTGGAAACACCATATATTTT
CSVAGSGNTIYF
>TRBD1|once|TRBJ1-6|TRBV2
TGTGCCAGCAGTGTCCGGGACAGGGGGGATTCACCCCTCCACTTT
CASSVRDRGDSPLHF
>TRBD1|-|TRBJ1-1|TRBV5-1
TGCGCCAGCAGCTCTTCCATAGAGGGACAGTTTGAAGCTTTCTTT
CASSSSIEGQFEAFF
>TRBD1|-|TRBJ2-4|TRBV19
TGTGCCAGTAGTGGGACAGGGGCTCGAGTGGTGCAGTACTTC
CASSGTGARVVQYF